The rows below give T cell receptor beta chains drawn from one sample of a study of cytomegalovirus exposure and HLA in healthy donors. The data were produced by immunoSEQ multiplex PCR, yet TCRdb's version contains in-frame clones alone and is incomplete. Recorded for this sample: approximately 150,000 clones. Material for sequencing was PBMCs. These receptors were collected from a woman between 40 and 50 years old in good health and CMV-seronegative. Both conserved end residues are part of each CDR3. The D gene is left open where the match is weak.

V gene	J gene	D gene	CDR3 protein	CDR3 DNA
TRBV7-9	TRBJ1-1	TRBD1	CASSYTGGTEAFF	TGTGCCAGCAGCTATACAGGGGGCACTGAAGCTTTCTTT
TRBV28	TRBJ2-5	TRBD1	CASSPTGDLETQYF	TGTGCCAGCAGTCCGACAGGGGATTTGGAGACCCAGTACTTC
TRBV19	TRBJ1-1	.	CASSIRGGSDTEAFF	TGTGCCAGTAGTATAAGGGGGGGCTCCGACACTGAAGCTTTCTTT
TRBV9	TRBJ2-2	TRBD1	CASRGQSSNTGELFF	TGTGCCAGCAGGGGACAGTCCTCGAACACCGGGGAGCTGTTTTTT
TRBV7-9	TRBJ2-7	.	CASSLYNEQYF	TGTGCCAGCAGCTTATATAACGAGCAGTACTTC
TRBV5-1	TRBJ1-2	.	CASRREDGYTF	TGCGCCAGCAGACGGGAGGATGGCTACACCTTC
TRBV27	TRBJ1-2	.	CASSAGVGGYTF	TGTGCCAGCAGTGCTGGAGTAGGTGGCTACACCTTC
TRBV4-2	TRBJ2-7	TRBD1	CASSQAGTDTYEQYF	TGTGCCAGCAGCCAAGCGGGGACAGATACCTACGAGCAGTACTTC
TRBV5-1	TRBJ1-2	TRBD1	CASSPGDRGSLGYTF	TGCGCCAGCAGCCCTGGGGACAGGGGTTCCCTCGGCTACACCTTC
TRBV2	TRBJ1-2	.	CASSDQGSAFGYTF	TGTGCCAGCAGTGACCAGGGTTCGGCTTTTGGCTACACCTTC
TRBV2	TRBJ2-7	.	CASKSHYEQYF	TGTGCCAGCAAAAGCCACTACGAGCAGTACTTC
TRBV5-1	TRBJ1-2	.	CASSNRQTANYGYTF	TGCGCCAGCAGCAACCGACAGACAGCTAACTATGGCTACACCTTC
TRBV6-4	TRBJ1-5	.	CASSDSYVSQPQHF	TGTGCCAGCAGTGACTCGTATGTGAGTCAGCCCCAGCATTTT
TRBV27	TRBJ1-4	TRBD1	CASSWDRDEKLFF	TGTGCCAGCAGTTGGGACAGGGATGAAAAACTGTTTTTT
TRBV9	TRBJ1-3	TRBD1	CASSVKTTGAWLGNTIYF	TGTGCCAGCAGCGTAAAGACCACAGGGGCCTGGCTTGGAAACACCATATATTTT
TRBV6-4	TRBJ1-1	.	CARTRGGVNTEAFF	TGTGCCAGAACTCGTGGGGGGGTAAACACTGAAGCTTTCTTT
TRBV28	TRBJ1-2	.	CASSSGGGKNYGYTF	TGTGCCAGCAGTTCTGGCGGGGGAAAAAACTATGGCTACACCTTC
TRBV5-1	TRBJ2-7	TRBD1	CASRRGQGGDEQYF	TGCGCCAGCAGACGCGGACAGGGAGGCGACGAGCAGTACTTC
TRBV7-3	TRBJ1-4	.	CASSSRLSVTTNEKLFF	TGTGCCAGCAGCTCCCGGTTGAGTGTCACAACTAATGAAAAACTGTTTTTT
TRBV29-1	TRBJ2-3	.	CSVAPFGGNTDTQYF	TGCAGCGTTGCCCCCTTCGGAGGCAACACAGATACGCAGTATTTT
TRBV5-1	TRBJ1-2	.	CASSVGGHGYGYTF	TGCGCCAGCAGCGTTGGGGGACACGGCTATGGCTACACCTTC
TRBV9	TRBJ1-2	TRBD1	CASSVEDRGRDGYTF	TGTGCCAGCAGCGTAGAAGACAGGGGGAGGGATGGCTACACCTTC
TRBV4-3	TRBJ1-1	.	CASSRKGRAWDTEAFF	TGCGCCAGCAGCCGAAAAGGCAGGGCGTGGGACACTGAAGCTTTCTTT
TRBV19	TRBJ1-1	.	CATSPGTEAFF	TGTGCCACCAGCCCAGGGACTGAAGCTTTCTTT
TRBV19	TRBJ1-5	TRBD1	CASSISGRQGAWQPQHF	TGTGCCAGTAGTATATCAGGGCGACAGGGGGCATGGCAGCCCCAGCATTTT
TRBV7-3	TRBJ1-1	TRBD1	CASSYGGTANTEAFF	TGTGCCAGCAGCTATGGGGGGACAGCGAACACTGAAGCTTTCTTT
TRBV7-9	TRBJ1-3	TRBD1	CASSLTPKTGRGNTIYF	TGTGCCAGCAGCTTAACCCCTAAGACAGGGAGGGGAAACACCATATATTTT
TRBV10-3	TRBJ2-7	.	CAISDIQGSEQYF	TGTGCCATCAGTGATATTCAGGGGTCCGAGCAGTACTTC
TRBV6-1	TRBJ1-5	.	CASTPRGGSQPQHF	TGTGCCAGCACTCCTCGCGGGGGGAGCCAGCCCCAGCATTTT
TRBV5-1	TRBJ1-1	TRBD1	CASRSDRVGEAFF	TGCGCCAGCCGTTCGGACAGGGTCGGTGAAGCTTTCTTT
TRBV7-2	TRBJ2-1	TRBD2	CASSLVGTSYNEQFF	TGTGCCAGCAGCTTAGTCGGGACTAGCTACAATGAGCAGTTCTTC
TRBV27	TRBJ2-2	.	CASRLAHTGELFF	TGTGCCAGCAGACTAGCCCACACCGGGGAGCTGTTTTTT
TRBV10-3	TRBJ1-6	.	CAIRDYSGDSPLHF	TGTGCCATCAGAGATTATTCAGGGGATTCACCCCTCCACTTT
TRBV5-1	TRBJ1-2	.	CASSLGGGRWDYGYTF	TGCGCCAGCAGCTTGGGAGGGGGACGTTGGGACTATGGCTACACCTTC
TRBV18	TRBJ1-2	TRBD1	CASSPDRESGYTF	TGTGCCAGCTCACCCGACAGGGAGAGTGGCTACACCTTC
TRBV27	TRBJ1-3	TRBD1	CASRKFGTGSGNTIYF	TGTGCCAGCAGGAAATTCGGGACAGGCTCTGGAAACACCATATATTTT
TRBV9	TRBJ1-5	.	CASSVDPGDGNQPQHF	TGTGCCAGCAGCGTGGATCCTGGAGATGGCAATCAGCCCCAGCATTTT
TRBV7-2	TRBJ2-3	TRBD2	CASSPRLAGKDTQYF	TGTGCCAGCAGCCCTCGACTAGCGGGGAAAGATACGCAGTATTTT
TRBV19	TRBJ2-7	.	CASSRRPGEQYF	TGTGCCAGTAGTCGGCGGCCTGGCGAGCAGTACTTC
TRBV6-5	TRBJ2-3	.	CASSSTMDTQYF	TGTGCCAGCAGTTCAACTATGGATACGCAGTATTTT
TRBV2	TRBJ1-2	TRBD1	CASSWTGTNYGYTF	TGTGCCAGCAGTTGGACAGGGACTAACTATGGCTACACCTTC